Listed here is a single TCR beta chain. Its antigen remains unknown. CD4+ T cell isolation took place after 10 days of culture. Two-dose BNT162b2 or mRNA-1273 vaccination was given to participants. None of the vaccinated had previously contracted SARS-CoV-2, and their nucleocapsid antibodies tested negative. IL-2 medium was substituted for half the medium on days 3 and 7. The data stem from a study of vaccination effects on CD4 cells after COVID-19. Study-level findings and limits: The study dataset contains few convalescent patients and includes no early post-infection timepoints. Substantial clonal contraction characterized both infection- and vaccine-induced clones late after vaccination.

Here immunoSEQ multiplex PCR was the method, and the copy in TCRdb shows in-frame clones only, minus some. The data show 30,000 or so clones, 74% seen once. This clonotype was sampled from a human donor who received a COVID-19 vaccine. Source: CD4+ T cells from PBMCs cultured without peptide, taken after COVID-19 vaccination.

The CDR3, as DNA: TGTGCCAGCAGCCCACAGGGTGTTTTCTTCGGGAACACTGAAGCTTTCTTT. Its translation is CASSPQGVFFGNTEAFF. The V call is TRBV7-9, the J call TRBJ1-1; weak D call: TRBD1 (6 bases). Germline loops: CDR1 SEHNR, CDR2 FQNEAQ (reference sequence). The CDR3 contains 17 residues. Trimming cost V 5 bases and J 1 base, with 20 bases left between them.